The rows below give T cell receptor beta chains drawn from one sample of a study of blood T cell repertoires in COVID-19. Some clones are missing from TCRdb's copy, which holds only in-frame ones; the method was immunoSEQ multiplex PCR. This sample has more than 120,000 clones, with about 83% found just once. Sequencing used peripheral blood. Every receptor here comes from a woman aged 45 to 65 with active or convalescent COVID-19. Both conserved end residues are part of each CDR3. The order of the fields is J gene, V gene, clone size, D gene, CDR3 DNA, CDR3 protein. The D gene is left open where the match is weak. Expanded clones are given a class, and other clones once, few, many or no size at all.

J: TRBJ1-1
V: TRBV3-1/TRBV3-2
size: -
D: -
DNA: TGTGCCAGCAGCGCTACCGGGTCCTTCGCCACTGAAGCTTTCTTT
CDR3: CASSATGSFATEAFF

J: TRBJ2-3
V: TRBV5-1
size: -
D: TRBD1
DNA: TGCGCCAGCAGCCCGGGACAGGGGGCGGTGGATACGCAGTATTTT
CDR3: CASSPGQGAVDTQYF

J: TRBJ1-1
V: TRBV6-2/TRBV6-3
size: few
D: TRBD1
DNA: TGTGCCAGCAGTGGGAGGGACAGGTTCTTGAACACTGAAGCTTTCTTT
CDR3: CASSGRDRFLNTEAFF

J: TRBJ2-3
V: TRBV12-3/TRBV12-4
size: once
D: -
DNA: TGTGCCAGCAGTCTCACAGGGTTGGATACGCAGTATTTT
CDR3: CASSLTGLDTQYF

J: TRBJ2-7
V: TRBV3-1/TRBV3-2
size: -
D: TRBD1
DNA: TGTGCCAGCAGCCAAGGAGGGGGCCGGGACGAGCAGTACTTC
CDR3: CASSQGGGRDEQYF

J: TRBJ2-1
V: TRBV7-2
size: -
D: -
DNA: TGTGCCAGCAGCTTAGATTACAGCGGAGTTGAGCAGTTCTTC
CDR3: CASSLDYSGVEQFF

J: TRBJ1-1
V: TRBV7-3
size: -
D: TRBD1
DNA: TGTGCCAGCAGCTCCGGACAGGGACGAGTGTTCTTT
CDR3: CASSSGQGRVFF

J: TRBJ1-2
V: TRBV11-2
size: -
D: TRBD1
DNA: TGTGCCAGCAGCTTAGCTGAGGGGGCGACGGCGTATGGCTACACCTTC
CDR3: CASSLAEGATAYGYTF

J: TRBJ1-1
V: TRBV12-3/TRBV12-4
size: -
D: TRBD1
DNA: TGTGCCAGCAGCAGGGGGACTGAAGCTTTCTTT
CDR3: CASSRGTEAFF

J: TRBJ2-1
V: TRBV7-2
size: -
D: -
DNA: TGTGCCAGCAGGCGACAGGATGGGTATAATGAGCAGTTCTTC
CDR3: CASRRQDGYNEQFF

J: TRBJ2-7
V: TRBV5-1
size: -
D: TRBD2
DNA: TGCGCCAGCAGCTTAGACGGGAGGACGGCTTACGAGCAGTACTTC
CDR3: CASSLDGRTAYEQYF

J: TRBJ1-1
V: TRBV5-5
size: -
D: -
DNA: TGTGCCAGCAGTCCCCAGGGAAACACTGAAGCTTTCTTT
CDR3: CASSPQGNTEAFF

J: TRBJ2-7
V: TRBV4-3
size: -
D: TRBD1
DNA: TGCGCCAGCAGCCAAGATGCGGCCCAGGGGGCTTACTTGAGCTACGAGCAGTACTTC
CDR3: CASSQDAAQGAYLSYEQYF

J: TRBJ2-3
V: TRBV19
size: -
D: -
DNA: TGTGCCAGTAGTAATCAGGGGAAGGGAGATACGCAGTATTTT
CDR3: CASSNQGKGDTQYF

J: TRBJ1-2
V: TRBV7-6
size: -
D: -
DNA: TGTGCCAGCAGCTTAGCGGCAGACCTAGCTAACTATGGCTACACCTTC
CDR3: CASSLAADLANYGYTF

J: TRBJ2-2
V: TRBV9
size: -
D: -
DNA: TGTGCCAGCAGCCAAATCCAGGGTACCGGGGAGCTGTTTTTT
CDR3: CASSQIQGTGELFF

J: TRBJ2-1
V: TRBV13
size: -
D: TRBD2
DNA: TGTGCCAGCAGCTTAGGAGGACTAGCGGCCTCTGATGAGCAGTTCTTC
CDR3: CASSLGGLAASDEQFF

J: TRBJ1-5
V: TRBV6-1
size: once
D: -
DNA: TGTGCCAGCAGTGAATCGGCGGAGTTATATCAGCCCCAGCATTTT
CDR3: CASSESAELYQPQHF

J: TRBJ2-7
V: TRBV2
size: -
D: TRBD1
DNA: TGTGCCAGCGGGACAGGGCCGTACGAGCAGTACTTC
CDR3: CASGTGPYEQYF

J: TRBJ2-1
V: TRBV6-5
size: -
D: TRBD2
DNA: TGTGCCAGCAGGCCGGGACTAGCGGAAGGGAAAGAGCAGTTCTTC
CDR3: CASRPGLAEGKEQFF

J: TRBJ1-1
V: TRBV19
size: -
D: TRBD1
DNA: TGTGCCAGTAGTACCCGACAGGGGAACACTGAAGCTTTCTTT
CDR3: CASSTRQGNTEAFF

J: TRBJ2-3
V: TRBV9
size: -
D: TRBD2
DNA: TGTGCCAGCAGCGCTGGACTAGTTGCCGCAGATACGCAGTATTTT
CDR3: CASSAGLVAADTQYF